This T cell receptor delta chain came from a study of γδ T cells in repeated Plasmodium falciparum infection. Study background: Sampling occurred at baseline, pre-infection for selected infections, and 21 days post-infection.

Gammadelta T cells were flow-sorted from PBMC into Vgamma9/Vdelta2+ and Vdelta2-negative populations for bulk analysis. TCRdb redid the clone calls on the multiplex PCR reads with CATT. The sample yields approximately 60,000 delta-chain clones, approximately 1.5% seen once. This CDR3 contains 15 residues. V dropped 3 bases and J dropped 0 bases, with 13 bases sitting between them. Germline V gene sequence: CDR1 GEAIGNYY, CDR2 EKD. Many counts were recorded for this clone. This DNA translates differently at residue 6 from the TCRdb protein, which is that of a much larger clone; a read error is likely, and the protein shown is the DNA's own translation.

The sample consisted of gamma-delta T cells from blood. The gene calls are TRDV2 and TRDJ1, with D maybe TRDD3 (6 bases). The sequence derives from a pool of human donors (malaria-infected and uninfected, not separated). This CDR3 is CACDLPGDHTDKLIF. CDR3 coding DNA: TGTGCCTGTGACTTACCGGGGGACCACACCGATAAACTCATCTTT.